This T cell receptor beta chain was sequenced during a study of blood T cell repertoires in COVID-19. This clone was detected ten times or more. The CDR3 has 15 residues. Per the germline V gene, CDR1 is SNHLY and CDR2 is FYNNEI. With 5 bases removed from V and 2 bases from J, the gap between germline ends came to 16 bases. TCRdb keeps only in-frame clones here, not all; method: immunoSEQ multiplex PCR. Among approximately 400,000 clones listed, 80% to 95% were seen once. The clonotype was recovered from a woman aged 40 to 50 who had been exposed to COVID-19. This chain links TRBV2 with TRBJ2-7, with D maybe TRBD2 (6 bases). Sequencing input: PBMCs or T cells enriched from blood (not recorded which). CDR3 coding DNA: TGTGCCAGCAGTAAGCCCCGGGACTCAACCTACGAGCAGTACTTC. Its protein product is CASSKPRDSTYEQYF.